Listed below are T cell receptor beta chains from one sample, sequenced in a study of OX40 agonist ivuxolimab in advanced cancers. TCRdb's table, derived via immunoSEQ multiplex PCR, lists solely in-frame clones and lacks some. In the table there are approximately 65,000 clones, about 92% of which are singletons. Here the sequenced sample was CD4+ or CD8+ T cells sorted from blood, taken in a trial of the OX40 agonist ivuxolimab. These receptor sequences come from an adult with an advanced solid tumor such as melanoma, head and neck, liver or kidney cancer. CDR3s include the opening cysteine and the closing phenylalanine or tryptophan. D genes are given only for firm matches. Some rows have no size entry. The others give once, few or many, or a class for an expanded clone.

>TRBV5-6|.|TRBJ1-5|.
CASSWSGYSNQPQHF
TGTGCCAGCAGCTGGAGCGGGTATAGCAATCAGCCCCAGCATTTT
>TRBV4-1|.|TRBJ1-3|.
CASSQGYSGGNTIYF
TGCGCCAGCAGCCAAGGGTATTCGGGAGGAAACACCATATATTTT
>TRBV19|.|TRBJ2-7|.
CASSIGRQGPMWTEGSYEQYF
TGTGCCAGTAGTATAGGGAGGCAGGGGCCTATGTGGACCGAGGGCTCCTACGAGCAGTACTTC
>TRBV25-1|.|TRBJ2-3|once
CASSDPGLPTDTQYF
TGTGCCAGCAGTGATCCGGGACTTCCGACAGATACGCAGTATTTT
>TRBV6-5|.|TRBJ1-6|.
CASSYSAGFTSPLHF
TGTGCCAGCAGTTACTCGGCAGGGTTCACTTCACCCCTCCACTTT
>TRBV18|.|TRBJ2-2|once
CASSKGTGELFF
TGTGCCAGCTCAAAGGGGACCGGGGAGCTGTTTTTT
>TRBV19|TRBD1|TRBJ1-2|.
CASTDRGNYGYTF
TGTGCCAGTACGGACAGGGGAAACTATGGCTACACCTTC
>TRBV6-5|.|TRBJ1-5|.
CASSDAGVGEPQHF
TGTGCCAGCAGTGACGCGGGAGTCGGGGAGCCCCAGCATTTT
>TRBV7-9|TRBD1|TRBJ1-2|.
CASSAPGQGTYGYTF
TGTGCCAGCAGCGCGCCGGGACAGGGGACCTATGGCTACACCTTC
>TRBV11-2|.|TRBJ1-1|.
CASSFGNSNTEAFF
TGTGCCAGCAGCTTTGGCAACTCGAACACTGAAGCTTTCTTT
>TRBV4-2|TRBD2|TRBJ2-3|.
CASSLETSGATDTQYF
TGTGCCAGCAGCCTCGAGACTAGCGGGGCCACAGATACGCAGTATTTT
>TRBV4-2|.|TRBJ1-1|.
CASSQEVGSRGPDTEAFF
TGTGCCAGCAGCCAAGAAGTTGGGTCGCGAGGGCCTGACACTGAAGCTTTCTTT
>TRBV5-1|.|TRBJ1-5|.
CASSPVPPSDPSNQPQHF
TGCGCCAGCAGCCCCGTTCCTCCTTCCGATCCTAGCAATCAGCCCCAGCATTTT
>TRBV11-2|TRBD2|TRBJ2-1|.
CASSGGLAGYNEQFF
TGTGCCAGCAGCGGCGGACTAGCGGGTTACAATGAGCAGTTCTTC
>TRBV21-1|.|TRBJ1-3|.
CASSKSWGEVGGNTIYF
TGTGCCAGCAGCAAAAGTTGGGGGGAGGTGGGCGGAAACACCATATATTTT
>TRBV7-8|.|TRBJ1-5|.
CASSPRRGPRVNSNQPQHF
TGTGCCAGCAGCCCCAGGAGGGGTCCGAGGGTTAATAGCAATCAGCCCCAGCATTTT
>TRBV5-5|.|TRBJ1-2|.
CASSSPGNYGYTF
TGTGCCAGCAGCTCCCCGGGTAACTATGGCTACACCTTC
>TRBV4-2|.|TRBJ1-5|.
CASSQDIGGLQPQHF
TGTGCCAGCAGCCAAGATATTGGGGGTCTTCAGCCCCAGCATTTT
>TRBV5-4|.|TRBJ2-1|.
CASSLWPYNEQFF
TGTGCCAGCAGCTTGTGGCCTTACAATGAGCAGTTCTTC
>TRBV6-4|.|TRBJ2-3|.
CASSVGGSTDTQYF
TGTGCCAGCAGTGTGGGCGGCAGCACAGATACGCAGTATTTT
>TRBV15|TRBD1|TRBJ1-2|.
CATSPRTGNYGYTF
TGTGCCACCAGCCCCCGGACAGGAAACTATGGCTACACCTTC
>TRBV7-9|.|TRBJ1-2|once
CASSLVPARYYGYTF
TGTGCCAGCAGCTTAGTCCCGGCCAGATACTATGGCTACACCTTC
>TRBV6-6|.|TRBJ1-2|.
CASRRVSGDIGYGYTF
TGTGCCAGCAGGAGAGTGTCGGGAGATATAGGGTATGGCTACACCTTC
>TRBV11-1|.|TRBJ2-7|.
CASSLFTLTGFNEQYF
TGTGCCAGCAGCTTATTCACCCTCACAGGGTTCAACGAGCAGTACTTC
>TRBV30|TRBD1|TRBJ1-5|.
CAWSATGLGQPQHF
TGTGCCTGGAGTGCGACAGGGTTGGGTCAGCCCCAGCATTTT
>TRBV7-9|TRBD1|TRBJ2-5|.
CASSSGQLYQETQYF
TGTGCCAGCAGCTCGGGACAGCTCTACCAAGAGACCCAGTACTTC
>TRBV6-6|.|TRBJ2-1|.
CASSYGRYNEQFF
TGTGCCAGCAGTTACGGCCGGTACAATGAGCAGTTCTTC
>TRBV5-1|TRBD1|TRBJ2-4|.
CASSLAGDSQNIQYF
TGCGCCAGCAGCTTGGCCGGGGACAGCCAGAACATTCAGTACTTC
>TRBV19|TRBD1|TRBJ1-3|.
CASRPNGQDGDTIYF
TGTGCCAGTAGACCAAACGGACAGGACGGAGACACCATATATTTT
>TRBV18|.|TRBJ2-5|.
CASSQGGSSETQYF
TGTGCCAGCTCACAGGGAGGCTCGTCAGAGACCCAGTACTTC
>TRBV7-9|.|TRBJ1-6|medium-sized
CASSSEGSPLHF
TGTGCCAGCAGCTCTGAGGGGTCACCCCTCCACTTT
>TRBV7-9|.|TRBJ2-5|.
CASNLYSSGGIQYF
TGTGCCAGCAACTTATATAGCTCTGGGGGGATCCAGTACTTC
>TRBV7-9|.|TRBJ2-1|.
CASSLMKDRNNEQFF
TGTGCCAGCAGCTTAATGAAGGACAGAAACAATGAGCAGTTCTTC
>TRBV5-4|.|TRBJ1-1|.
CASSWGSDTEAFF
TGTGCCAGCAGCTGGGGGTCGGACACTGAAGCTTTCTTT
>TRBV9|.|TRBJ1-4|.
CASSASGGGANEKLFF
TGTGCCAGCAGCGCTAGTGGAGGGGGAGCTAATGAAAAACTGTTTTTT
>TRBV6-1|TRBD1|TRBJ1-2|.
CASSGGQGETYGYTF
TGTGCCAGCAGTGGGGGACAGGGGGAGACCTATGGCTACACCTTC
>TRBV27|.|TRBJ1-1|.
CASSLQGLNTEAFF
TGTGCCAGCAGTTTACAGGGTTTGAACACTGAAGCTTTCTTT
>TRBV6-1|.|TRBJ2-7|.
CASSEFVDSRSYEQYF
TGTGCCAGCAGTGAATTTGTGGACTCCCGCTCCTACGAGCAGTACTTC
>TRBV7-9|.|TRBJ1-6|.
CASSPGPGRGSYNSPLHF
TGTGCCAGCAGCCCGGGACCCGGAAGGGGCTCCTATAATTCACCCCTCCACTTT
>TRBV6-5|TRBD1|TRBJ1-2|few
CASSSAGTGGRGYTF
TGTGCCAGCAGTTCAGCCGGGACAGGGGGCCGAGGCTACACCTTC